One and the same sample provided the 15 T cell receptor beta chains below, sequenced in a study of blood T cell repertoires in COVID-19 (dated by TCRdb to about 2020). The library was prepared using the immunoSEQ multiplex PCR assay. As stored in TCRdb, this immuneACCESS dataset retains in-frame rearrangements with V and J assigned. A fraction of the clones does not appear; measured against another copy, unresolved V genes explain less than half of the discrepancy, and the remainder lacks a known reason. The sample table shows 200,000 or so clones, and around 90% are seen once. The biggest ten clones account for about 7% of the sample. The sequenced sample was PBMCs or T cells enriched from blood (not recorded which). Receptor source: a man aged 25 to 45 in a cohort exposed to, infected with or recovered from COVID-19 (not recorded which).

This clone was picked up one time. The chain carries TRBV7-9 and TRBJ2-6, with a tentative D call TRBD2 (6 bases). The CDR3 length is 17 residues. Germline V gene data show CDR1 as SEHNR and CDR2 as FQNEAQ (reference sequence). V was shortened by 5 bases and J by 4 bases, with 18 bases between the two germline ends. Written as DNA, the CDR3 is TGTGCCAGCAGCACTCGTTCTTCGGGGGTCGGGGCCAACGTCCTGACTTTC. This sequence encodes CASSTRSSGVGANVLTF. Full variable domain (missing parts from reference TRBV7-9 and TRBJ2-6): DTGVSQNPRHKITKRGQNVTFRCDPISEHNRLYWYRQTLGQGPEFLTYFQNEAQLEKSRLLSDRFSAERPKGSFSTLEIQRTEQGDSAMYLCASSTRSSGVGANVLTFGAGSRLTVL.

V is TRBV28 and J is TRBJ1-4; 7 bases align to TRBD1. Germline V CDR1 and CDR2: MDHEN, SYDVKM. V shed 8 bases, J shed 8 bases, and the junction held 8 bases outside the gene matches. The CDR3 is 13 residues long. The CDR3 here is CASSRGVREKLFF. The CDR3 nucleotides are TGTGCCAGCTCCAGGGGGGTTAGGGAAAAACTGTTTTTT.

The chain employs TRBV27 and TRBJ1-3; D might be TRBD1 (5 bases). CDR1 and CDR2 from the germline V gene are MNHEY and SMNVEV (reference sequence). This CDR3 comprises 15 residues. The V and J ends lost 5 bases and 0 bases respectively, with 11 bases between them. The CDR3 coding sequence is TGTGCCAGCAGTCCCCGGGGGTTCTCTGGAAACACCATATATTTT. Amino acids: CASSPRGFSGNTIYF.

This chain joins TRBV3-1 (or the pseudogene TRBV3-2) and TRBJ2-7; tentatively, D is TRBD1 (6 bases). V was pared by 3 bases and J by 2 bases, with 11 bases between. The CDR3 has 14 amino acids. Per germline, CDR1 LGHDT and CDR2 YNNKEL (reference sequence). This chain's CDR3 is CASSHGRGTYEQYF. DNA of the CDR3: TGTGCCAGCAGCCACGGCAGGGGAACCTACGAGCAGTACTTC.

The chain joins TRBV19 to TRBJ1-5; D unresolved. Trimming stripped 3 bases from V and 2 bases from J, with 8 bases between. Germline CDR1 and CDR2: LNHDA and SQIVND (reference sequence). CDR3 size: 14 residues. The CDR3 nucleotides are TGTGCCAGTAGTATGAAACAGCGCAATCAGCCCCAGCATTTT. Amino acids: CASSMKQRNQPQHF.

The chain combines TRBV4-3 with TRBJ1-1; perhaps TRBD1 as D (5 bases). This CDR3 has 17 residues. V shed 3 bases and J shed 0 bases, with 17 bases lying between them. Germline CDR1 LGHNA, CDR2 YSLEER. The CDR3 DNA reads as TGCGCCAGCAGCCAGGCCTACCCGGGGGGGATGAACACTGAAGCTTTCTTT. This encodes CASSQAYPGGMNTEAFF.

V gene TRBV19 combines with J gene TRBJ2-5, with 7 bases aligning to TRBD1. The CDR3 totals 14 residues. Germline loops: CDR1 LNHDA, CDR2 SQIVND (reference sequence). The junction had 8 bases not matched to a gene; V was cut back by 1 base and J by 9 bases. The CDR3 region has the DNA TGTGCCAGTAGTATAGGACAGGGTGCTGACTCCCAGTACTTC. Amino acids: CASSIGQGADSQYF. The entire variable domain, with the rest obtained from reference TRBV19 and TRBJ2-5, is as follows: DGGITQSPKYLFRKEGQNVTLSCEQNLNHDAMYWYRQDPGQGLRLIYYSQIVNDFQKGDIAEGYSVSREKKESFPLTVTSAQKNPTAFYLCASSIGQGADSQYFGPGTRLLVL.

The chain uses TRBV28 and TRBJ1-2, with 8 nucleotides matching TRBD1. The CDR3 runs 14 residues. Germline V lookup: CDR1 MDHEN, CDR2 SYDVKM. V trimming: 4 bases; J trimming: 7 bases; junction bases outside the gene matches: 8. CDR3 nucleotides: TGTGCCAGCAGTTGGACAGGGCGGGCTAGTGGCTACACCTTC. This sequence encodes CASSWTGRASGYTF.

V gene TRBV18 combines with J gene TRBJ1-3; D gene uncertain. Per the germline V gene, CDR1 is KGHSH and CDR2 is LQKENI. The CDR3 consists of 13 residues. Trimming took off 3 bases at V and 4 bases at J, with 7 bases between the two ends. The DNA of the CDR3 is TGTGCCAGCTCACCGAGTCCGGGAAACACCATATATTTT. Translating gives CASSPSPGNTIYF.

This clone was seen only once. The chain links TRBV29-1 to TRBJ2-5; 7 bases fit TRBD1. The CDR3 extends over 12 amino acids. The trim removed 7 bases at V and 2 bases at J, leaving 4 bases unmatched. Germline CDR1 and CDR2: SQVTM and ANQGSEA. The CDR3 coding sequence is TGCAGCGGACGACAGGGTCAAGAGACCCAGTACTTC. Protein sequence: CSGRQGQETQYF.

The V and J genes are TRBV11-2 and TRBJ1-3; 10 nucleotides align to TRBD1. Germline CDR1 and CDR2: SGHAT and FQNNGV. Trimming at V came to 5 bases and at J to 3 bases, leaving 7 bases not matched to a gene. The CDR3 extends over 16 amino acids. CDR3 nucleotide sequence: TGTGCCAGCAGCCGCGACAGGGGGCTCGATGGAAACACCATATATTTT. Translated, it gives CASSRDRGLDGNTIYF.

This chain joins TRBV2 and TRBJ1-1, with 7 bases matching TRBD1. Germline V gene lookup returns CDR1 SNHLY and CDR2 FYNNEI. J lost 6 bases, V lost 2 bases, and 6 bases had no gene match. CDR3 size: 14 residues. CDR3 loop: CASSEPRGDAEAFF. The CDR3 nucleotides are TGTGCCAGCAGTGAACCCAGGGGGGACGCTGAAGCTTTCTTT.

This rearrangement joins TRBV3-1 (or the pseudogene TRBV3-2) to TRBJ1-1, with D hard to call. The germline V and J ends were trimmed by 1 base and 1 base, with 16 bases remaining between them. Germline V lookup: CDR1 LGHDT, CDR2 YNNKEL (reference sequence). CDR3 length equals 17 residues. The DNA of the CDR3 is TGTGCCAGCAGCCAAGTAGGGAGTTGGCTGCCGAACACTGAAGCTTTCTTT. Translating gives CASSQVGSWLPNTEAFF.

CDR3 amino acids: CASSLTATGSSTDTQYF. For the CDR3, the DNA is TGCGCCAGCAGCTTGACCGCTACAGGATCTAGCACAGATACGCAGTATTTT. V usage is TRBV5-1 and J usage is TRBJ2-3, with a possible D match to TRBD1 (5 bases). This CDR3 is 17 amino acids long. V lost 1 base to trimming and J lost 0 bases, with 15 bases between them. CDR1 is SGHRS, CDR2 YFSETQ, per germline.

The gene calls are TRBV5-5 and TRBJ1-4; weak D call: TRBD1 (5 bases). V lost 5 bases, J lost 3 bases, and 11 bases lay in between. The germline gives CDR1 SGHKS, CDR2 YYEKEE (reference sequence). There are 14 residues in the CDR3. The CDR3 sequence: CASSVQGSNEKLFF. The CDR3 DNA is TGTGCCAGCAGTGTTCAGGGCTCTAATGAAAAACTGTTTTTT.